This TCR beta chain was sequenced for a study of T cells expressing NK-cell markers. Each CDR3 protein gets one entry in TCRdb, which reprocessed the 5' RACE reads and gives no DNA. The repertoire table contains a few hundred thousand distinct CDR3 sequences. CDR3 length: 14 amino acids. Looked up from germline, CDR1 is MNHNS and CDR2 is SASEGT. The chain carries TRBV6-1 and TRBJ2-1. The receptor was derived from a man between 18 and 69 years old in good health. Material: blood T cells: a sorted CD56 or NKG2C T cell subset, CD4+ or CD8+ T cells, or bulk PBMC T cells (not recorded which). The CDR3 sequence: CASSAGYSYNEQFF.